This record concerns one T cell receptor (beta chain) sequence. This clonotype was seen a few times. Its antigen target is currently unknown. No much larger clone is present one base from it, and per-base qualities are unavailable. This sample stems from a study of regulatory T cells in long-lasting Graves disease (dated by TCRdb to about 2021). About the investigation overall: Persistent Graves' disease was defined as persistently positive TSH receptor autoantibodies together with antithyroid drug treatment for over 5 years. Peripheral blood TCR sequencing and RNA sequencing compared persistent Graves' disease patients with newly diagnosed Graves' disease patients. The study took place in China and was registered as a clinical trial. TCR sequencing covered some 13 persistent and roughly 20 newly diagnosed Graves' disease patients, around 33 samples in total. On average, persistent Graves' disease patients in the clinical cohort had been on antithyroid drugs for about 10 years. Beyond this particular receptor, the publication reports: More public clonotypes were shared among persistent patients (around 3,000) than among newly diagnosed patients (966). Sequencing and analysis were restricted to the TCR beta chain. Only peripheral blood was studied, because thyroid tissue, the primary lesion, was inaccessible. Compared with newly diagnosed patients, persistent Graves' disease patients had lower TCR Shannon entropy and fewer highly expanded clones, which suggests clonal expansion. The authors acknowledged the small sample size as a limitation that may reduce accuracy. TRBV28, TRBJ1-2 and TRBJ2-5 were preferentially used in persistent disease, while TRBV20-1 and TRBJ2-1 were favored in newly diagnosed disease.

What this sample's time point label stands for: persistent/refractory GD, antithyroid drugs over 5 years with positive TRAb. For both TCR sequencing and RNA sequencing, RNA was extracted from PBMCs in TRIzol. The diagnosis of Graves' disease was made according to American Thyroid Association guidelines. Patients for the study were recruited at an endocrinology department in Xi'an, China. From each patient, roughly 9 milliliters of peripheral blood was collected into an EDTA anticoagulant tube. Ficoll Paque Plus density gradient separation was used to isolate PBMCs, and no further T cell sorting was done. An Agilent 2100 Bioanalyzer and agarose gel were used to check RNA quality, and a NanoDrop 2000 was used to measure RNA concentration. The library was prepared using multiplex PCR. For sequencing, an Illumina HiSeq 4000 was employed. To build TCR beta libraries, CDR3 regions were amplified by Arm-PCR using iRepertoire HTBI primers. Before sequencing, the PCR products underwent gel purification. Per the authors' processing: Across samples, about 64 TRBV and 14 TRBJ segments were identified and used for gene usage analysis of CDR3 amino acid clonotypes. COPE and FqMerger were used to merge the filtered high-quality paired reads into contigs. BLAST was used to align contigs to IMGT TRBV, TRBD and TRBJ reference genes, with CDR3 defined following IMGT. Any clonotype with a frequency above 0.1% was counted as a highly expanded clone. Shannon entropy served as the measure of repertoire diversity, while the Gini coefficient captured V-J evenness. A clonotype was considered public if more than one individual shared it. TCRdb trimmed the raw reads at Q25, called clones with MiXCR and kept productive beta chains. CDR3 protein sequences are deduplicated, and each keeps its most common genes and DNA. TCRdb's processing, not the study's, gives the V and J calls here. The sample table shows hundreds of thousands of distinct CDR3 sequences, and around 30% are seen once. The biggest ten clones account for roughly 40% of the sample.

Relative to germline, V is 10 bases shorter and J is 4 bases shorter, with 16 bases between their ends. Spanning cysteine to phenylalanine, the CDR3 consists of 13 amino acids. This entry keeps only the CDR3 DNA: 39 bases, framed from base 1. The V gene is TRBV12-3 or TRBV12-4 and the J gene is TRBJ1-1, with TRBD1 as a weak D call on 5 bases. Sequenced here: peripheral blood mononuclear cells (PBMCs), sampled when the disease was refractory, from a patient treated with antithyroid drugs. The source of this sequence is a female donor with Graves disease. The DNA sequence is given as TGTGCCACCAAGTACGGGGGAGGCACTGAAGCTTTCTTT. The translation is CATKYGGGTEAFF.